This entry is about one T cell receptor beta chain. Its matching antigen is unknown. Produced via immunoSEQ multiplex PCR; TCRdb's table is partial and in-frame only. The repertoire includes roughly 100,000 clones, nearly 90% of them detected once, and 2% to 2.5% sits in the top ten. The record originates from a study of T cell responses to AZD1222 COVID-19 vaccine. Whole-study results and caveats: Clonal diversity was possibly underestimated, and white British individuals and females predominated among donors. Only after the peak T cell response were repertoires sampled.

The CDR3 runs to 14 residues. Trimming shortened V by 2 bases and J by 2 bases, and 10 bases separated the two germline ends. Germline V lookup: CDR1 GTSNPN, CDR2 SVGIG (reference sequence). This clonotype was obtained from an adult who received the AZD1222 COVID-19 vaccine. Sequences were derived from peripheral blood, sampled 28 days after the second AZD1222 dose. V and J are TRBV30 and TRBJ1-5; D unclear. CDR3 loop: CAWSSGRRNQPQHF. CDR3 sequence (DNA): TGTGCCTGGAGTTCGGGGAGACGCAATCAGCCCCAGCATTTT.